This passage covers 2 T cell receptor beta chains from one sample sequenced in a study of siplizumab effects on memory and regulatory T cells. TCRdb keeps only in-frame clones here, not all; method: immunoSEQ multiplex PCR. The sample includes around 100,000 clones, roughly 93% of them seen just once. Sequencing used non-Treg CD4+ T cells sorted from blood. Every receptor here comes from a human donor in good health.

A single count supports this clone. The chain couples TRBV6-5 to TRBJ1-2; a possible D gene is TRBD1 (6 bases). Trimming took 4 bases from V and 4 from J, leaving 13 bases between them. This CDR3 comprises 14 residues. Germline V CDR1 and CDR2: MNHEY, SVGAGI. The DNA of the CDR3 is TGTGCCAGCAGTTTTAACAGGGACCGCTATGGCTACACCTTC. Protein product: CASSFNRDRYGYTF.

The chain recombines TRBV5-5 with TRBJ1-3; D gene ambiguous. The CDR3 runs 16 residues. CDR1 is SGHKS and CDR2 is YYEKEE in the germline V gene (reference sequence). V lost 0 bases and J lost 0, with 10 bases in between. The CDR3, as DNA: TGTGCCAGCAGCTTGGCTGGAACCAGCTCTGGAAACACCATATATTTT. This translates into CASSLAGTSSGNTIYF.